Listed below are T cell receptor beta chains from one sample, sequenced in a study of control samples from healthy donors and cancer patients. Repertoires were generated with immunoSEQ multiplex PCR, while TCRdb's copy carries only in-frame clones and drops some. Among around 80,000 clones, 70% to 90% were seen once, and the ten largest hold around 5.7%. Sequencing was done on a sample of blood. The receptors come from a woman aged 50 to 60 in good health. The CDR3 runs from the conserved cysteine through the conserved F or W. Each record gives: D gene, clone size, V gene, J gene, CDR3 protein, CDR3 DNA. A D gene is named only where the DNA matches it firmly. Part of the rows lack a size; the others show once, few, many or a class for expanded clones.

.,.,TRBV3-1/TRBV3-2,TRBJ2-7,CASSQSRGVQEQYF,TGTGCCAGCAGCCAAAGCAGAGGGGTTCAGGAGCAGTACTTC
.,.,TRBV6-1,TRBJ2-7,CASSEGGGGHEQYF,TGTGCCAGCAGTGAAGGGGGAGGGGGCCACGAGCAGTACTTC
.,.,TRBV4-1,TRBJ1-4,CASSQERSVATNEKLFF,TGCGCCAGCAGCCAGGAACGGTCGGTTGCAACTAATGAAAAACTGTTTTTT
.,.,TRBV30,TRBJ1-2,CAWGIGGRSVYGYTF,TGTGCCTGGGGAATAGGGGGAAGGTCAGTCTATGGCTACACCTTC
.,few,TRBV19,TRBJ1-4,CASFGISEKLFF,TGTGCCAGTTTCGGGATATCGGAAAAACTGTTTTTT
.,once,TRBV20-1,TRBJ1-2,CSASVADHGYTF,TGCAGTGCTAGTGTCGCAGACCATGGCTACACCTTC
.,.,TRBV4-2,TRBJ2-3,CASSQGEGSDTQYF,TGTGCCAGCAGCCAAGGGGAAGGGTCCGATACGCAGTATTTT
TRBD1,.,TRBV9,TRBJ1-6,CASSDMRQGARSPLHF,TGTGCCAGCAGTGATATGCGACAGGGGGCGCGGTCACCCCTCCACTTT
TRBD1,.,TRBV4-1,TRBJ1-1,CASSQEPGGNTEAFF,TGCGCCAGCAGCCAAGAGCCAGGGGGAAACACTGAAGCTTTCTTT
.,.,TRBV5-4,TRBJ2-7,CASSSRDGSYEQYF,TGTGCCAGCAGCTCCCGGGACGGCTCCTACGAGCAGTACTTC
.,.,TRBV9,TRBJ1-2,CASSVVWGANYGYTF,TGTGCCAGCAGCGTAGTTTGGGGGGCTAACTATGGCTACACCTTC
.,.,TRBV9,TRBJ2-7,CASSPNAYEQYF,TGTGCCAGCAGCCCCAATGCCTACGAGCAGTACTTC
.,.,TRBV5-1,TRBJ1-1,CASSLRPDEAFF,TGCGCCAGCAGCTTGAGGCCGGATGAAGCTTTCTTT